Following are 5 T cell receptor beta chains from one sample sequenced in a study of identical twins. Via MiXCR, TCRdb re-called the 5' RACE reads, giving one row per CDR3 protein. The repertoire holds hundreds of thousands of distinct CDR3 sequences, with roughly 7.5% as singletons. The same sample was also studied in work on yellow fever vaccine responses in identical twins.

The material sequenced was memory (CD45RO+) T cells sorted from blood. These receptors originate from a woman between 18 and 29 years old in good health.

The genes are TRBV20-1 and TRBJ2-4; the D gene is possibly TRBD2 (6 bases). With 5 bases removed from V and 0 bases from J, the gap between germline ends came to 23 bases. The CDR3 is 18 residues long. Germline CDR1 reads DFQATT; CDR2 reads SNEGSKA (reference sequence). In nucleotides, the CDR3 is TGCAGTGCTGGCCCCGCGGAGGGCTCCAAACTAGCCAAAAACATTCAGTACTTC. The encoded protein is CSAGPAEGSKLAKNIQYF.

The chain recombines TRBV29-1 with TRBJ2-7; possibly TRBD2 for D (7 bases). The CDR3 has 15 amino acids. Trimming took 7 bases from V and 3 from J, leaving 22 bases between them. Germline loops: CDR1 SQVTM, CDR2 ANQGSEA. The CDR3 DNA sequence: TGCAGCGCCAATCGCGGCGCCGGGGGGCACTACGAGCAGTACTTC. It codes for CSANRGAGGHYEQYF.

The chain joins TRBV10-2 to TRBJ2-5; D uncertain. The CDR3 totals 14 residues. CDR1 WSHSY and CDR2 SAAADI come from the germline V gene. V shed 2 bases and J shed 1 base, with 8 bases lying between them. CDR3 residues: CASSELSLQETQYF. The CDR3 bases are TGCGCCAGCAGTGAGCTCAGTCTCCAAGAGACCCAGTACTTC.

The table lists this clonotype with many counts. The chain carries TRBV12-3 or TRBV12-4 and TRBJ2-1, with 10 bases fitting TRBD2. V shed 3 bases, J shed 5 bases, and the junction held 10 bases outside the gene matches. CDR3 length equals 17 residues. The CDR3 loop reads CASSFISGTSVNNEQFF. CDR3 DNA sequence: TGTGCCAGCAGTTTTATTTCGGGGACTAGCGTAAACAATGAGCAGTTCTTC.

The gene calls are TRBV7-8 and TRBJ2-5, with D possibly being TRBD2 (5 bases). Germline V gene data show CDR1 as SGHVS and CDR2 as FQNEAQ. The CDR3 spans 13 residues. Trimming left V 1 base short and J 5 bases short, with 8 bases between. The CDR3 DNA sequence: TGTGCCAGCAGCTTAGGTCGAGGGGAGACCCAGTACTTC. This gives the protein CASSLGRGETQYF.